The 25 T cell receptor beta chains below come from one sample, sequenced in a study of blood T cells in healthy people across ages. Then a second PCR, running roughly 7 to 11 cycles, was carried out with a sample-barcoded 5' primer and a J-beta primer mix. TCRdb re-analysed the 5' RACE reads in MiXCR, keeping a single row per CDR3 protein. The table shows hundreds of thousands of distinct CDR3 sequences, with roughly 64% occurring only once. Sequencing was carried out using blood. The origin of the receptors is a man in his thirties or forties in good health.

This clonotype was found a few times. V usage is TRBV20-1 and J usage is TRBJ1-1; D is perhaps TRBD1 (5 bases). The CDR3 is made up of 12 amino acids. Germline CDR1 and CDR2: DFQATT and SNEGSKA (reference sequence). V was trimmed by 6 bases and J by 3 bases, leaving 11 bases between them. In nucleotides, the CDR3 is TGCAGTGCCGGTATGGGGGACACTGAAGCTTTCTTT. Its protein product is CSAGMGDTEAFF.

This clonotype was counted between two and nine times. The DNA for the CDR3 is TGCGCCAGCAGTGATAATCGGGCCGTGTCGCCCCAGCATTTT. Its translation is CASSDNRAVSPQHF. The J gene is TRBJ1-5, the V gene TRBV10-2; D gene uncertain. CDR3 length equals 14 residues. CDR1 and CDR2 from the germline V gene are WSHSY and SAAADI. The V and J ends lost 3 bases and 9 bases respectively, with 15 bases between them.

This clonotype showed up just a few times. The chain recombines TRBV12-3 or TRBV12-4 with TRBJ1-5; D remains ambiguous. V was cut by 4 bases and J by 4 bases, with 8 bases left in between. The CDR3 is 13 residues long. CDR3 bases: TGTGCCAGCAGTTATGTGGGGAATCAGCCCCAGCATTTT. Residues: CASSYVGNQPQHF.

The V gene is TRBV5-6, the J gene TRBJ2-7, with D perhaps TRBD1 (6 bases). From germline, CDR1 is SGHDT and CDR2 YYEEEE. Trimming took 4 bases from V and 5 from J, leaving 13 bases between them. The CDR3 is 13 residues long. The CDR3 sequence: CASSPIYRDEQYF. DNA of the CDR3: TGTGCCAGCAGCCCAATATACAGGGACGAGCAGTACTTC. The full variable domain, its missing parts supplied by reference TRBV5-6 and TRBJ2-7, is DAGVTQSPTHLIKTRGQQVTLRCSPKSGHDTVSWYQQALGQGPQFIFQYYEEEERQRGNFPDRFSGHQFPNYSSELNVNALLLGDSALYLCASSPIYRDEQYFGPGTRLTVT.

Regarding this clonotype: At one end, the junction sequence differs from germline, possibly due to a read error. The chain has TRBV6-1 and TRBJ1-5, with D uncertain. In germline, CDR1 is MNHNS, CDR2 SASEGT. The CDR3 spans 13 residues. CDR3 sequence reads: CASSVMGKQPQHF. The CDR3 DNA reads TGTGCCAGCAGTGTAATGGGCAAGCAGCCCCAGCATTTT.

The chain carries TRBV9 and TRBJ2-7, with 8 bases identical to TRBD1. Germline V gene sequence: CDR1 SGDLS, CDR2 YYNGEE. The CDR3 is made up of 16 amino acids. V lost 0 bases, J lost 4 bases, and 9 bases stayed unmatched. The CDR3 DNA reads TGTGCCAGCAGCGTAGGCTCAACAGGGGGGATATACGAGCAGTACTTC. Its protein product is CASSVGSTGGIYEQYF.

This clonotype was observed a few times. This chain joins TRBV7-9 and TRBJ2-4; either TRBD1 or TRBD2 may fit D (6 bases each). The J call may be wrong; the DNA end is better matched by TRBJ2-7. The germline CDR1 and CDR2 sequences are SEHNR and FQNEAQ (reference sequence). This CDR3 has 13 amino acids. CDR3: CASSPLGGHEQYF. CDR3 sequence (DNA): TGTGCCAGCAGCCCCCTTGGGGGGCACGAGCAGTACTTC.

The chain uses TRBV10-3 and TRBJ1-2; 8 nucleotides agree with TRBD1. Per germline, CDR1 ENHRY and CDR2 SYGVKD. The CDR3 is made up of 12 amino acids. V was clipped by 4 bases and J by 8 bases; unmatched bases: 3. The CDR3, as DNA: TGTGCCATCAGTGGGGGACAGGAGGGCTACACCTTC. Protein sequence: CAISGGQEGYTF.

This rearrangement joins TRBV5-6 to TRBJ1-2; 9 nucleotides align to TRBD1. Germline V lookup: CDR1 SGHDT, CDR2 YYEEEE. The junction had 5 bases not matched to a gene; V was cut back by 4 bases and J by 4 bases. The CDR3 is 14 amino acids. In DNA form, the CDR3 reads TGTGCCAGCAGCCCGGACAGGGGTGTCTATGGCTACACCTTC. It codes for CASSPDRGVYGYTF.

The V and J genes are TRBV10-3 and TRBJ1-1; 7 positions match TRBD1. Germline CDR1 reads ENHRY; CDR2 reads SYGVKD. The junction had 9 bases not matched to a gene; V was cut back by 11 bases and J by 0 bases. This CDR3 has 14 amino acids. Here the CDR3 reads CAVRDSFMNTEAFF. As DNA, the CDR3 is TGTGCCGTCCGGGACAGCTTCATGAACACTGAAGCTTTCTTT.

V gene TRBV30 combines with J gene TRBJ2-1, with 8 nucleotides matching TRBD1. This CDR3 comprises 13 residues. V lost 3 bases and J lost 6; bases outside the gene matches: 4. Germline V gene data show CDR1 as GTSNPN and CDR2 as SVGIG (reference sequence). Here the CDR3 DNA reads TGTGCCTGGAGCCAGGGGGCGAGCAATGAGCAGTTCTTC. Residues: CAWSQGASNEQFF.

This clonotype was seen only a few times. This rearrangement joins TRBV20-1 to TRBJ2-3; 7 bases are shared with TRBD1. Germline-derived CDR1 and CDR2 are DFQATT and SNEGSKA (reference sequence). Unmatched junction bases numbered 6, after V lost 4 bases and J lost 5 bases. The CDR3 is made up of 13 amino acids. The CDR3 region is CSAIRQGRDTQYF. Here the CDR3 DNA reads TGCAGTGCTATTCGACAGGGAAGAGATACGCAGTATTTT.

The V gene is TRBV4-1, the J gene TRBJ1-6, with D unclear. Germline V gives CDR1 MGHRA, CDR2 YSYEKL. V lost 1 base and J lost 7, with 2 bases in between. The CDR3 runs 12 residues. CDR3 sequence reads: CASSQANSPLHF. CDR3 coding DNA: TGCGCCAGCAGCCAAGCAAATTCACCCCTCCACTTT.

The chain employs TRBV4-3 and TRBJ2-5; the D is unclear. V lost 0 bases and J lost 0, with 8 bases in between. This CDR3 is built from 15 residues. Germline CDR1 LGHNA, CDR2 YSLEER. Here the CDR3 DNA reads TGCGCCAGCAGCCAAGATTTCGGATACCAAGAGACCCAGTACTTC. Protein sequence: CASSQDFGYQETQYF.

The chain carries TRBV4-2 and TRBJ2-5; possible D gene TRBD2, 5 bases. The germline V gene has CDR1 LGHNA and CDR2 YNFKEQ. The V gene lost 5 bases and the J gene lost 0 bases, with 16 bases spanning the gap. The CDR3 totals 16 residues. CDR3 sequence reads: CASSTSSGLYQETQYF. The CDR3 DNA sequence: TGTGCCAGCAGCACGTCCAGCGGACTGTACCAAGAGACCCAGTACTTC.

This clonotype was detected only a few times. The genes are TRBV5-1 and TRBJ2-7; no clear D gene. Germline CDR1 is SGHRS and CDR2 is YFSETQ. Trimming took off 0 bases at V and 5 bases at J, with 12 bases between the two ends. This CDR3 is 14 amino acids long. The CDR3 is CASSLAGMGNEQYF. In nucleotides, the CDR3 is TGCGCCAGCAGCTTGGCCGGTATGGGGAACGAGCAGTACTTC. The full variable domain, completed using reference TRBV5-1 and TRBJ2-7, is KAGVTQTPRYLIKTRGQQVTLSCSPISGHRSVSWYQQTPGQGLQFLFEYFSETQRNKGNFPGRFSGRQFSNSRSEMNVSTLELGDSALYLCASSLAGMGNEQYFGPGTRLTVT.

The chain links TRBV5-1 to TRBJ2-5; TRBD2 agrees at 10 bases. Germline assignment: CDR1 SGHRS and CDR2 YFSETQ. The CDR3 runs 16 residues. J lost 2 bases, V lost 3 bases, and 7 bases had no gene match. CDR3 sequence: CASSSPGGLAQETQYF. DNA of the CDR3: TGCGCCAGCAGCTCCCCGGGGGGACTAGCGCAAGAGACCCAGTACTTC. The full variable domain, its missing parts supplied by reference TRBV5-1 and TRBJ2-5, is KAGVTQTPRYLIKTRGQQVTLSCSPISGHRSVSWYQQTPGQGLQFLFEYFSETQRNKGNFPGRFSGRQFSNSRSEMNVSTLELGDSALYLCASSSPGGLAQETQYFGPGTRLLVL.

V and J are TRBV29-1 and TRBJ2-1; 7 bases fit TRBD2. Germline loops: CDR1 SQVTM, CDR2 ANQGSEA. V was pared by 4 bases and J by 10 bases, with 10 bases of the junction left unmatched. There are 13 residues in the CDR3. The CDR3 sequence: CSVGLRGGEEQFF. The DNA of the CDR3 is TGCAGCGTTGGTCTCCGGGGAGGGGAAGAGCAGTTCTTC.

This clonotype was counted a few times. The chain joins TRBV2 to TRBJ2-7; maybe TRBD1 (6 bases). The J call may be wrong; the DNA end is better matched by TRBJ2-5. CDR3 size: 15 residues. CDR1 is SNHLY and CDR2 is FYNNEI in the germline V gene. Written as DNA, the CDR3 is TGTGCCAGCACCGACGAAGGACAGATCCAAGAGACCCAGTACTTC. It is translated as CASTDEGQIQETQYF.

The rearrangement links TRBV4-3 to TRBJ2-7, with 9 positions matching TRBD2. Germline values: CDR1 LGHNA, CDR2 YSLEER. The V segment lost 0 bases and the J segment 5 bases; nucleotides outside the gene matches: 8. The CDR3 spans 16 residues. The CDR3 DNA sequence: TGCGCCAGCAGCCAAGATCGGGGCGGGAGGGCGAACGAGCAGTACTTC. Protein sequence: CASSQDRGGRANEQYF.

The chain recombines TRBV29-1 with TRBJ1-1, with TRBD1 as a possible D gene (5 bases). Germline V gene sequence: CDR1 SQVTM, CDR2 ANQGSEA. Between the trimmed V and J ends, which lost 5 bases and 0 bases, there was a span of 13 bases. This CDR3 has 14 amino acids. In DNA form, the CDR3 reads TGCAGCGTTAGGGACCTAGGCTTGAACACTGAAGCTTTCTTT. This translates into CSVRDLGLNTEAFF.

The sample holds a few counts of this clonotype. The chain has TRBV20-1 and TRBJ2-7; TRBD1 is a possible D gene (6 bases). Germline lookup yields CDR1 DFQATT and CDR2 SNEGSKA (reference sequence). The CDR3 loop spans 13 amino acids. Trimming shortened V by 5 bases and J by 3 bases, and 14 bases separated the two germline ends. CDR3 nucleotides: TGCAGTGCTTGGGCAGGGGATATCTACGAGCAGTACTTC. Its protein product is CSAWAGDIYEQYF.

CDR3 amino acids: CASSQLAGGYDTQYF. In DNA form, the CDR3 reads TGTGCCAGCAGTCAACTAGCGGGAGGATATGATACGCAGTATTTT. V gene TRBV6-2 or TRBV6-3 combines with J gene TRBJ2-3; 12 nucleotides agree with TRBD2. Germline loops: CDR1 MNHEY, CDR2 SVGEGT. Trimming cost V 5 bases and J 6 bases; bases outside gene matches: 6. The CDR3 is 15 amino acids.

The V call is TRBV7-9, the J call TRBJ1-2, with D unresolved. Germline V gives CDR1 SEHNR, CDR2 FQNEAQ (reference sequence). Deletions cut 2 bases from V and 6 bases from J, with 13 bases between. The CDR3 sequence is 14 residues long. CDR3 loop: CASSLSGGKDGYTF. CDR3 sequence (DNA): TGTGCCAGCAGCTTAAGTGGAGGTAAAGATGGCTACACCTTC. Combining the CDR3 with reference TRBV7-9 and TRBJ1-2 gives the whole variable domain DTGVSQNPRHKITKRGQNVTFRCDPISEHNRLYWYRQTLGQGPEFLTYFQNEAQLEKSRLLSDRFSAERPKGSFSTLEIQRTEQGDSAMYLCASSLSGGKDGYTFGSGTRLTVV.

This clonotype has more than one count but fewer than ten. This chain links TRBV12-3 or TRBV12-4 with TRBJ2-7; D not resolved. The CDR3 has 12 residues. Trimming shortened V by 3 bases and J by 5 bases, and 8 bases separated the two germline ends. The CDR3 bases are TGTGCCAGCAGTTTGGGTCGAAACGAGCAGTACTTC. Residues: CASSLGRNEQYF.